The rows below give T cell receptor beta chains drawn from one sample of a study of T cell repertoires in ileal Crohn's disease. Repertoires were generated with immunoSEQ multiplex PCR, while TCRdb's copy carries only in-frame clones and drops some. This table has some 11,000 clones, more than 65% appearing once. The sequencing input was ileal tissue. The receptors stem from an adult with Crohn's disease. The CDR3 runs from the conserved cysteine through the conserved F or W. D genes are given only for firm matches. A row's size may be missing; if present it is once, few, many or a size class.

abundance	len	v_gene	j_gene	d_gene	CDR3nt	CDR3aa
NA	13	TRBV6-1	TRBJ1-5	NA	TGTGCCAGCAGTGCCCGGGTTCGTCAGCCCCAGCATTTT	CASSARVRQPQHF
NA	14	TRBV6-4	TRBJ2-7	NA	TGTGCCAGCAGTGACTGGGGCGACTCCTACGAGCAGTACTTC	CASSDWGDSYEQYF
NA	14	TRBV7-9	TRBJ1-1	NA	TGTGCCAGCAGCTTAGTCACGGGTAACACTGAAGCTTTCTTT	CASSLVTGNTEAFF
once	12	TRBV19	TRBJ1-2	TRBD1	TGTGCCAGCACAGGGGCAGGCTATGGCTACACCTTC	CASTGAGYGYTF
NA	15	TRBV11-3	TRBJ2-1	NA	TGTGCCAGCAGCTTACTCGCCGCGGGGTACAATGAGCAGTTCTTC	CASSLLAAGYNEQFF
NA	15	TRBV6-1	TRBJ2-7	TRBD2	TGTGCCAGCAGAGAAGGACTAGCTCCCTCCTACGAGCAGTACTTC	CASREGLAPSYEQYF
NA	15	TRBV5-4	TRBJ2-2	TRBD2	TGTGCCAGCAGCGGGGGACTAGCAATAGCCGGGGAGCTGTTTTTT	CASSGGLAIAGELFF
NA	15	TRBV23-1	TRBJ1-5	NA	TGCGCCAGCAGTCACCTCAGGGGCCTGCGACAGCCCCAGCATTTT	CASSHLRGLRQPQHF
NA	16	TRBV5-1	TRBJ2-1	TRBD1	TGCGCCAGCAGCACCTCTGGGACAGGGAACGCCGATGAGCAGTTCTTC	CASSTSGTGNADEQFF
NA	15	TRBV6-1	TRBJ1-5	NA	TGTGCCAGCAGTGAAATAAGCTATAGCAATCAGCCCCAGCATTTT	CASSEISYSNQPQHF